These 32 T cell receptor beta chains share one sample of origin, sequenced in a study of CD8 T cells in ankylosing spondylitis. TCRdb recomputed calls from the 5' RACE reads with MiXCR, one row per CDR3 protein. The sample shows 40,000 or so distinct CDR3 sequences, approximately 11% of them seen only once. Sequencing was carried out using blood, either unsorted or a sorted T cell fraction (not recorded which). Receptors were obtained from a male donor with ankylosing spondylitis or in good health (not recorded which).

This clonotype was seen ten or more times. The J gene is TRBJ2-3, the V gene TRBV5-1, with D possibly being TRBD2 (5 bases). Germline-derived CDR1 and CDR2 are SGHRS and YFSETQ. This CDR3 is 16 amino acids long. Trimming took 4 bases from V and 0 from J, leaving 15 bases between them. The CDR3 sequence is CASSPEGTTSTDTQYF. CDR3 bases: TGCGCCAGCAGCCCCGAGGGCACAACTAGCACAGATACGCAGTATTTT.

This clonotype was seen repeatedly, ten times or more. The gene calls are TRBV7-8 and TRBJ2-2, with no clear D. Germline values: CDR1 SGHVS, CDR2 FQNEAQ. Trimming shortened V by 0 bases and J by 0 bases, and 5 bases separated the two germline ends. This CDR3 has 15 amino acids. DNA of the CDR3: TGTGCCAGCAGCTTAGCAGGGTCGAACACCGGGGAGCTGTTTTTT. Its translation is CASSLAGSNTGELFF.

Many counts were recorded for this clonotype. This chain links TRBV29-1 with TRBJ1-5, with 8 bases matching TRBD1. V shed 7 bases and J 6 bases; nucleotides not matched to a gene: 8. The CDR3 runs 13 residues. Germline V gene lookup returns CDR1 SQVTM and CDR2 ANQGSEA. The CDR3 coding sequence is TGCAGCGCCGGACAGGGCGGGGGTCAGCCCCAGCATTTT. Its translation is CSAGQGGGQPQHF. The full variable domain, its missing parts supplied by reference TRBV29-1 and TRBJ1-5, is SAVISQKPSRDICQRGTSLTIQCQVDSQVTMMFWYRQQPGQSLTLIATANQGSEATYESGFVIDKFPISRPNLTFSTLTVSNMSPEDSSIYLCSAGQGGGQPQHFGDGTRLSIL.

In its sample, this clonotype was seen many times. The genes are TRBV12-3 or TRBV12-4 and TRBJ1-3; D not certain. This CDR3 region has 15 residues. Trimming removed 5 bases at V and 0 bases at J, with 11 bases between. The CDR3: CASSQTVFSGNTIYF. CDR3 DNA: TGTGCCAGCAGTCAAACAGTTTTCTCTGGAAACACCATATATTTT.

This chain joins TRBV20-1 and TRBJ1-2; D might be TRBD1 (6 bases). V lost 4 bases, J lost 8 bases, and 20 bases lay in between. Germline V gene data show CDR1 as DFQATT and CDR2 as SNEGSKA (reference sequence). CDR3 length: 14 residues. The CDR3: CSATPSRGLRGYTF. The CDR3 nucleotides are TGCAGTGCTACCCCTTCGCGGGGGCTAAGGGGCTACACCTTC.

This clonotype has ten or more counts. V usage is TRBV6-2 or TRBV6-3 and J usage is TRBJ1-6, with a tentative D call TRBD1 (5 bases). V gave up 7 bases and J gave up 10 bases, with 17 bases separating them. The germline V gene encodes CDR1 MNHEY and CDR2 SVGEGT. This CDR3 is 14 amino acids long. The CDR3 sequence is CASKLGTETSPLHF. CDR3 bases: TGTGCCAGCAAGCTCGGGACTGAGACCTCACCCCTCCACTTT.

This clonotype was seen many times. The rearrangement joins TRBV28 to TRBJ2-7, with TRBD1 identical over 11 bases. The V segment lost 3 bases and the J segment 4 bases; nucleotides outside the gene matches: 5. Germline values: CDR1 MDHEN, CDR2 SYDVKM. The length of the CDR3 is 15 residues. CDR3 region: CASSFIGTGGYEQYF. The CDR3 nucleotides are TGTGCCAGCAGTTTTATCGGGACAGGGGGATACGAGCAGTACTTC.

This clonotype was detected ten times or more. The gene calls are TRBV7-2 and TRBJ2-7, with a tentative D call TRBD1 (5 bases). CDR1 is SGHTA and CDR2 is FQGNSA in the germline V gene. The V gene lost 0 bases and the J gene lost 3 bases, with 21 bases spanning the gap. This CDR3 has 18 amino acids. The CDR3 spells CASSLAGPDSGPFYEQYF. CDR3 bases: TGTGCCAGCAGCTTAGCCGGCCCTGACAGTGGGCCTTTCTACGAGCAGTACTTC.

This clonotype was seen a few times. The rearrangement joins TRBV5-1 to TRBJ2-2, with D uncertain. V lost 1 base and J 1 base, leaving 8 bases between the germline ends. Per the germline V gene, CDR1 is SGHRS and CDR2 is YFSETQ. This CDR3 comprises 15 residues. CDR3: CASSLRVGNTGELFF. In DNA form, the CDR3 reads TGCGCCAGCAGCTTGCGTGTGGGGAACACCGGGGAGCTGTTTTTT.

This clonotype was counted at least ten times. The chain couples TRBV12-3 or TRBV12-4 to TRBJ2-7; no reliable D call. The CDR3 length is 13 residues. Trimming pared 6 bases from V and 6 bases from J, leaving 15 bases between. The CDR3 here is CASSYYWGSEQYF. The CDR3 DNA is TGTGCCAGCAGCTATTACTGGGGTTCCGAGCAGTACTTC.

The chain links TRBV5-1 to TRBJ1-4; the D gene is possibly TRBD1 (5 bases). Between the trimmed V and J ends, which lost 2 bases and 4 bases, there was a span of 15 bases. CDR1 and CDR2 (germline): SGHRS, YFSETQ. The CDR3 totals 16 residues. The CDR3 DNA reads as TGCGCCAGCAGCTTCGCCCGGGGACGGAGTAATGAAAAACTGTTTTTT. It encodes CASSFARGRSNEKLFF.

This clonotype was detected ten times or more. V and J are TRBV5-8 and TRBJ2-7; 7 bases are a match to TRBD1. The CDR3 spans 14 residues. J gave up 5 bases and V 0 bases, and 5 bases lay outside the gene matches. CDR1 and CDR2 (germline): SGHTS, YDEGEE. The CDR3 coding sequence is TGTGCCAGCAGCTTGGGACAGGGCAAAAACGAGCAGTACTTC. The encoded protein is CASSLGQGKNEQYF.

This clonotype appeared many times. The chain has TRBV12-3 or TRBV12-4 and TRBJ1-3, with 8 bases matching TRBD1. With 5 bases clipped from V and 4 bases from J, the junction kept 4 bases outside the gene matches. CDR3 size: 14 residues. The CDR3 nucleotides read TGTGCCAGCAGTGGACAGGGCAACGGAAACACCATATATTTT. Translated: CASSGQGNGNTIYF.

The chain is built from TRBV7-9 and TRBJ1-5; D is perhaps TRBD1 (5 bases). From germline, CDR1 is SEHNR and CDR2 FQNEAQ (reference sequence). The CDR3 has 15 residues. Trimming removed 6 bases from V and 0 bases from J, with 12 bases in between. Here the CDR3 DNA reads TGTGCCAGCAGTCCAGGGCTAGATAGCAATCAGCCCCAGCATTTT. It encodes CASSPGLDSNQPQHF.

This clonotype was counted many times. The chain uses TRBV12-3 or TRBV12-4 and TRBJ1-2, with D tentatively TRBD1 (6 bases). Trimming cost V 5 bases and J 2 bases, with 12 bases left between them. The CDR3 consists of 14 residues. The CDR3 DNA sequence: TGTGCCAGCAGTGCCCCGGGACACAACTATGGCTACACCTTC. Translating it yields CASSAPGHNYGYTF.

This clonotype was detected only a few times. The V call is TRBV6-1, the J call TRBJ2-6; D is uncertain. Germline CDR1 MNHNS, CDR2 SASEGT. The length of the CDR3 is 15 residues. V lost 1 base to trimming and J lost 0 bases, with 4 bases between them. The CDR3 reads CASSEGSSGANVLTF. Written as DNA, the CDR3 is TGTGCCAGCAGTGAAGGCAGCTCTGGGGCCAACGTCCTGACTTTC.

This clonotype was detected ten times or more. The CDR3 protein is CASSLPGSQGETQYF. The CDR3 nucleotides read TGCGCCAGCAGCTTGCCGGGCTCGCAGGGAGAGACCCAGTACTTC. The chain carries TRBV5-1 and TRBJ2-5; possibly TRBD1 for D (5 bases). The CDR3 has 15 residues. Trimming left V 1 base short and J 4 bases short, with 14 bases between. Germline values: CDR1 SGHRS, CDR2 YFSETQ.

The chain recombines TRBV10-3 with TRBJ2-5; 13 bases line up with TRBD2. Trimming removed 3 bases from V and 4 bases from J; junction bases left unmatched: 2. The CDR3 loop spans 15 amino acids. Germline V gene lookup returns CDR1 ENHRY and CDR2 SYGVKD. Written as DNA, the CDR3 is TGTGCCATCAGTGAAAGGACTAGCGGGGGAGAGACCCAGTACTTC. Its translation is CAISERTSGGETQYF.

This clonotype was seen a handful of times. The CDR3 DNA reads as TGTGCCAGCAGTTACCGGGGCCAACAGGGGGGAAATGAGCAGTTCTTC. Its translation: CASSYRGQQGGNEQFF. The chain joins TRBV6-2 or TRBV6-3 to TRBJ2-1, with 8 bases that match TRBD1. Trimming cost V 2 bases and J 7 bases; bases outside gene matches: 10. The CDR3 consists of 16 residues. Per germline, CDR1 MNHEY and CDR2 SVGEGT.

This clonotype was counted a single time. This may be a read error: a much more frequent sequence differs by one nucleotide. This chain joins TRBV3-1 and TRBJ2-7; D remains ambiguous. The CDR3 has 15 residues. The germline gives CDR1 LGHDT, CDR2 YNNKEL (reference sequence). CDR3 loop: CTSSPRPPLSYEQYF. The DNA for the CDR3 is TGTACCAGCAGCCCTCGACCACCTCTCTCCTACGAGCAGTACTTC.

The rearrangement links TRBV11-3 to TRBJ1-1; no clear D gene. Trimming shortened V by 1 base and J by 3 bases, and 9 bases separated the two germline ends. The CDR3 runs to 14 residues. Germline CDR1 SGHNT, CDR2 YENEEA. The CDR3 sequence: CASSLGPGYTEAFF. DNA for the CDR3: TGTGCCAGCAGCTTAGGCCCGGGGTACACTGAAGCTTTCTTT.

This clonotype was detected ten times or more. This chain uses TRBV6-1 with TRBJ2-2; TRBD1 matches at 10 bases. Germline loops: CDR1 MNHNS, CDR2 SASEGT. This CDR3 comprises 14 residues. V shed 8 bases, J shed 8 bases, and the junction held 8 bases outside the gene matches. The CDR3 bases are TGTGCCAGCTTCCGACAGGGGGCGGCGGGGGAGCTGTTTTTT. Protein: CASFRQGAAGELFF.

This clonotype appeared many times. The V gene is TRBV24-1, the J gene TRBJ2-5; D is uncertain. Germline V gene data show CDR1 as KGHDR and CDR2 as SFDVKD. This CDR3 comprises 16 residues. The V end was cut by 0 bases, the J end by 0 bases, with 10 bases between. The CDR3 DNA reads as TGTGCCACCAGTGATTTGAACAGAAACTACCAAGAGACCCAGTACTTC. It codes for CATSDLNRNYQETQYF.

This clonotype was observed a handful of times. The chain has TRBV6-1 and TRBJ1-4; 10 nucleotides match TRBD1. The CDR3 runs 17 residues. The V gene's germline CDR1 is MNHNS and CDR2 SASEGT. With 6 bases clipped from V and 0 bases from J, the junction kept 7 bases outside the gene matches. CDR3 nucleotides: TGTGCCAGCAGGCGACAGGGGGCATCCCCAACTAATGAAAAACTGTTTTTT. Amino acid sequence: CASRRQGASPTNEKLFF.

This clonotype was seen a few times. J is TRBJ2-5 and V is TRBV11-2; D not certain. The V and J ends lost 0 bases and 0 bases respectively, with 5 bases between them. The germline CDR1 and CDR2 sequences are SGHAT and FQNNGV. The CDR3 length is 14 residues. The CDR3 DNA is TGTGCCAGCAGCTTAGACCCGTACCAAGAGACCCAGTACTTC. Encoded protein: CASSLDPYQETQYF.

This clonotype has just a few counts. This chain joins TRBV7-8 and TRBJ2-7, with D perhaps matching TRBD1 or TRBD2 (5 bases each). Trimming left V 5 bases short and J 1 base short, with 12 bases between. The CDR3 consists of 14 residues. Germline lookup yields CDR1 SGHVS and CDR2 FQNEAQ. The CDR3 region is CASSTHGTSYEQYF. CDR3 coding DNA: TGTGCCAGCAGCACCCATGGGACGTCCTACGAGCAGTACTTC.

This clonotype has a count of ten or more. The chain employs TRBV6-6 and TRBJ2-2, with no clear D. CDR3 size: 12 residues. CDR1 and CDR2 (germline): MNHNY, SVGAGI (reference sequence). V lost 6 bases and J lost 5, with 7 bases in between. The chain's CDR3 is CASSQLTGELFF. The CDR3 DNA reads TGTGCCAGCAGCCAGCTTACCGGGGAGCTGTTTTTT.

This clonotype was counted between two and nine times. The rearrangement links TRBV6-5 to TRBJ2-1; D is perhaps TRBD2 (7 bases). Trimming removed 6 bases from V and 7 bases from J, with 13 bases in between. The CDR3 extends over 13 amino acids. CDR1 MNHEY and CDR2 SVGAGI come from the germline V gene. The CDR3 DNA reads as TGTGCCAGCAGACGGGGGGCCGGGAATGAGCAGTTCTTC. As protein: CASRRGAGNEQFF.

This clonotype has a count of ten or more. The genes are TRBV2 and TRBJ2-7; 7 nucleotides agree with TRBD2. The CDR3 length is 16 residues. Germline V gives CDR1 SNHLY, CDR2 FYNNEI. With V trimmed by 6 bases and J by 0 bases, 11 bases remained unmatched. CDR3 in DNA: TGTGCCAGCAGGAGAGGGGCTAGCGGAAGCTCCTACGAGCAGTACTTC. Residues: CASRRGASGSSYEQYF.

This clonotype was counted ten times or more. J is TRBJ1-4 and V is TRBV28, with D tentatively TRBD1 (5 bases). This CDR3 comprises 13 residues. Trimming shortened V by 7 bases and J by 3 bases, and 9 bases separated the two germline ends. Germline CDR1 reads MDHEN; CDR2 reads SYDVKM. As DNA, the CDR3 is TGTGCCAGCATGCCGGGGCCTAATGAAAAACTGTTTTTT. Its translation: CASMPGPNEKLFF.

This clonotype has ten or more counts. The V call is TRBV20-1, the J call TRBJ2-3; 13 bases are shared with TRBD2. Trimming cost V 5 bases and J 6 bases; bases outside gene matches: 8. The germline V gene has CDR1 DFQATT and CDR2 SNEGSKA (reference sequence). This CDR3 is built from 15 residues. The CDR3 sequence is CSAALAGGPVDTQYF. The CDR3 DNA reads TGCAGTGCTGCACTAGCGGGGGGGCCGGTCGATACGCAGTATTTT.

The rearrangement joins TRBV12-3 or TRBV12-4 to TRBJ1-1; TRBD1 matches at 8 bases. The CDR3 has 15 amino acids. J lost 6 bases, V lost 6 bases, and 12 bases had no gene match. In DNA form, the CDR3 reads TGTGCCAGCAGCCTCGGACAGGGCTTGTCTCCTGAAGCTTTCTTT. Translation gives CASSLGQGLSPEAFF.